The next 29 T cell receptor beta chains were all read from a single sample in a study of shared clonotypes between healthy human individuals. Naive CD8 cells lacked CD45RO, underwent positive selection for CCR7 and left out terminally differentiated effector memory CD45RA+ cells. Using immunoSEQ multiplex PCR, the repertoire was profiled, and TCRdb retains in-frame clones only, with some absent. This sample has nearly 600,000 clones, with around 95% found just once. The sample comprised naive CD8+ T cells sorted from blood. Receptor source: a woman between 25 and 40 years old in good health.

CDR3 DNA: TGTGCCAGCAGCAAAGGAGCCGACAGCTACGAGCAGTACTTC. It translates to CASSKGADSYEQYF. The V gene is TRBV21-1, the J gene TRBJ2-7; the D call TRBD1 from the table was never checked on the DNA. TRBV21-1 constitutes a pseudogene. The CDR3 is 14 amino acids.

As regards this clone: The sample contains more than one DNA sequence encoding this CDR3. This CDR3 is CASSGLAGGIEQFF. DNA for the CDR3: TGTGCCAGCAGTGGCCTAGCGGGAGGGATTGAGCAGTTCTTC. V gene TRBV25-1 combines with J gene TRBJ2-1; TRBD2 aligns across 12 bases. The J segment lost 9 bases and the V segment lost 4 bases, leaving 4 bases of the junction unmatched. From germline, CDR1 is MGHDK and CDR2 SYGVNS. The CDR3 runs 14 residues.

On this clone: This same CDR3 is encoded by further DNA sequences in the sample. The chain uses TRBV9 and TRBJ2-5, with D perhaps TRBD2 (5 bases). The V end was cut by 0 bases, the J end by 4 bases, with 7 bases between. CDR1 and CDR2 (germline): SGDLS, YYNGEE. The CDR3 is 13 residues long. The CDR3 nucleotides are TGTGCCAGCAGCGTAGTCGGAGGAGAGACCCAGTACTTC. Amino acids: CASSVVGGETQYF.

The J gene is TRBJ1-5, the V gene TRBV28, with D possibly TRBD1 on 5 matching bases. The CDR3 sequence is 15 residues long. Germline CDR1 and CDR2: MDHEN and SYDVKM. Trimming left V 3 bases short and J 7 bases short, with 16 bases between. The CDR3 loop reads CASSFLGAREQPQHF. CDR3 DNA: TGTGCCAGCAGTTTTTTAGGGGCGAGGGAACAGCCCCAGCATTTT.

The rearrangement uses TRBV5-4 and TRBJ2-5; 15 positions agree with TRBD2. In germline, CDR1 is SGHNT, CDR2 YYREEE (reference sequence). With 4 bases clipped from V and 5 bases from J, the junction kept 6 bases outside the gene matches. This CDR3 has 16 amino acids. The chain's CDR3 is CASSGLAGGPGETQYF. The CDR3 DNA follows: TGTGCCAGCAGCGGACTAGCGGGAGGGCCTGGGGAGACCCAGTACTTC. Combining the CDR3 with reference TRBV5-4 and TRBJ2-5 gives the whole variable domain ETGVTQSPTHLIKTRGQQVTLRCSSQSGHNTVSWYQQALGQGPQFIFQYYREEENGRGNFPPRFSGLQFPNYSSELNVNALELDDSALYLCASSGLAGGPGETQYFGPGTRLLVL.

The chain carries TRBV2 and TRBJ2-5; D is uncertain. The CDR3 totals 14 residues. Germline V lookup: CDR1 SNHLY, CDR2 FYNNEI. Trimming removed 0 bases at V and 4 bases at J, with 9 bases between. CDR3 protein: CASSEAPEGETQYF. CDR3 sequence (DNA): TGTGCCAGCAGTGAAGCTCCCGAAGGAGAGACCCAGTACTTC.

Of note for this clone: At the DNA level, this CDR3 is encoded by other sequences in the same sample as well. The chain uses TRBV5-6 and TRBJ1-3; TRBD1 might be the D (6 bases). CDR1 SGHDT and CDR2 YYEEEE come from the germline V gene. V was pared by 0 bases and J by 4 bases, with 11 bases between. The CDR3 has 15 amino acids. This CDR3 is CASSLGTASGNTIYF. As DNA, the CDR3 is TGTGCCAGCAGCTTGGGGACAGCCTCGGGAAACACCATATATTTT. Supplemented by reference TRBV5-6 and TRBJ1-3, the full variable domain reads DAGVTQSPTHLIKTRGQQVTLRCSPKSGHDTVSWYQQALGQGPQFIFQYYEEEERQRGNFPDRFSGHQFPNYSSELNVNALLLGDSALYLCASSLGTASGNTIYFGEGSWLTVV.

V is TRBV11-2 and J is TRBJ1-1; D not certain. The CDR3 is made up of 15 amino acids. Trimming removed 6 bases from V and 3 bases from J, with 17 bases in between. CDR1 is SGHAT, CDR2 FQNNGV, per germline. As DNA, the CDR3 is TGTGCCAGCAGGCCTCTGTTTAGGGCACACACTGAAGCTTTCTTT. Translating it yields CASRPLFRAHTEAFF.

The V call is TRBV4-2, the J call TRBJ2-3; D possibly corresponds to TRBD2 (6 bases). Trimming cost V 0 bases and J 3 bases, with 10 bases left between them. Germline values: CDR1 LGHNA, CDR2 YNFKEQ. CDR3 length: 15 residues. CDR3 region: CASSQDNGRTDTQYF. CDR3 DNA: TGTGCCAGCAGCCAAGACAACGGGAGAACAGATACGCAGTATTTT.

The rearrangement joins TRBV7-9 to TRBJ2-1; 9 bases are shared with TRBD2. J was trimmed by 0 bases and V by 5 bases; bases with no gene match: 5. This CDR3 has 16 amino acids. In germline, CDR1 is SEHNR, CDR2 FQNEAQ (reference sequence). This CDR3 is CASSRLADSSYNEQFF. As DNA, the CDR3 is TGTGCCAGCAGCCGACTAGCGGATAGCTCCTACAATGAGCAGTTCTTC.

This rearrangement joins TRBV2 to TRBJ1-5; TRBD1 matches at 7 bases. V shed 2 bases and J 6 bases; nucleotides not matched to a gene: 13. The CDR3 runs 17 residues. The germline gives CDR1 SNHLY, CDR2 FYNNEI. The CDR3 here is CASSERFLDRVGQPQHF. The CDR3 DNA sequence: TGTGCCAGCAGTGAAAGGTTTCTAGACAGGGTCGGTCAGCCCCAGCATTTT.

The rearrangement links TRBV19 to TRBJ1-3, with 7 positions matching TRBD1. Germline CDR1 LNHDA, CDR2 SQIVND (reference sequence). There are 15 residues in the CDR3. J lost 0 bases, V lost 10 bases, and 9 bases had no gene match. The chain's CDR3 is CATQGDLSSGNTIYF. The CDR3 DNA follows: TGTGCCACCCAGGGGGACTTGAGCTCTGGAAACACCATATATTTT.

This chain connects TRBV28 to TRBJ2-7; TRBD2 agrees at 8 bases. The CDR3 is 19 amino acids. In germline, CDR1 is MDHEN, CDR2 SYDVKM. After removal of 11 bases from V and 0 bases from J, the junction contained 24 bases not matched to a gene. CDR3 amino acids: CAAALELGRAGGHSYEQYF. The CDR3 nucleotides read TGTGCCGCCGCCCTGGAGCTGGGGAGGGCGGGAGGCCACTCCTACGAGCAGTACTTC.

V gene TRBV18 combines with J gene TRBJ2-7; D possibly corresponds to TRBD1 (8 bases). The V end was cut by 5 bases, the J end by 3 bases, with 20 bases between. The CDR3 totals 16 residues. The germline V gene encodes CDR1 KGHSH and CDR2 LQKENI. The CDR3 DNA is TGTGCCAGCTCAGGGGAGGGACAGGAAAAGGACTACGAGCAGTACTTC. It codes for CASSGEGQEKDYEQYF.

Here the CDR3 DNA reads TGTGCCAGCAGACCGTCGGACAGGGGGCTGGACGCTGAAGCTTTCTTT. This translates into CASRPSDRGLDAEAFF. The J gene is TRBJ1-1, the V gene TRBV2; 11 nucleotides line up with TRBD1. CDR1 is SNHLY, CDR2 FYNNEI, per germline. CDR3 size: 16 residues. The V segment lost 6 bases and the J segment 6 bases; nucleotides outside the gene matches: 12.

V usage is TRBV5-1 and J usage is TRBJ2-5; TRBD2 matches 12 bases. This CDR3 is 14 amino acids long. V lost 4 bases and J lost 4; bases outside the gene matches: 2. Per the germline V gene, CDR1 is SGHRS and CDR2 is YFSETQ. The CDR3 DNA sequence: TGCGCCAGCAGCCTGGGACTAGCGGGAGAGACCCAGTACTTC. This gives the protein CASSLGLAGETQYF.

This chain uses TRBV2 with TRBJ2-3; D not certain. This CDR3 region has 12 residues. The V gene lost 6 bases and the J gene lost 2 bases, with 6 bases spanning the gap. CDR1 is SNHLY, CDR2 FYNNEI, per germline. CDR3 in amino acids: CASSRPTDTQYF. Here the CDR3 DNA reads TGTGCCAGCAGCCGCCCCACAGATACGCAGTATTTT. The variable domain in full, with the rest retrieved from reference TRBV2 and TRBJ2-3, is EPEVTQTPSHQVTQMGQEVILRCVPISNHLYFYWYRQILGQKVEFLVSFYNNEISEKSEIFDDQFSVERPDGSNFTLKIRSTKLEDSAMYFCASSRPTDTQYFGPGTRLTVL.

The table lists this clone with a count of one. V and J are TRBV10-3 and TRBJ2-7, with a weak D call TRBD1 (5 bases). With 6 bases removed from V and 5 bases from J, the gap between germline ends came to 11 bases. The CDR3 runs 12 residues. CDR1 is ENHRY and CDR2 is SYGVKD in the germline V gene. The CDR3 nucleotides read TGTGCCATCAGGCCCGACAGTAACGAGCAGTACTTC. Amino acids: CAIRPDSNEQYF.

This clone was recorded once. V usage is TRBV6-5 and J usage is TRBJ2-7; the D gene could be TRBD1 or TRBD2 (5 bases each). The CDR3 runs to 13 residues. V dropped 1 base and J dropped 5 bases, with 9 bases sitting between them. Germline lookup yields CDR1 MNHEY and CDR2 SVGAGI. The CDR3 nucleotides are TGTGCCAGCAGTTACTTGGGGGTCCACGAGCAGTACTTC. Its protein is CASSYLGVHEQYF.

V and J are TRBV27 and TRBJ2-1; maybe TRBD2 (6 bases). The germline V gene has CDR1 MNHEY and CDR2 SMNVEV (reference sequence). The CDR3 runs 16 residues. Trimming cost V 5 bases and J 0 bases, with 14 bases left between them. The CDR3 spells CASSTRDLSSYNEQFF. The DNA of the CDR3 is TGTGCCAGCAGTACCCGGGACTTGAGCTCCTACAATGAGCAGTTCTTC.

A remark on this clone: The same CDR3 also results from other DNA sequences found in this sample. The V gene is TRBV27, the J gene TRBJ1-2, with D uncertain. V lost 0 bases, J lost 5 bases, and 7 bases lay in between. Looked up from germline, CDR1 is MNHEY and CDR2 is SMNVEV (reference sequence). The CDR3 length is 13 residues. The CDR3 loop is CASSLSGGYGYTF. The CDR3 DNA sequence: TGTGCCAGCAGTTTATCTGGAGGGTATGGCTACACCTTC.

This chain uses TRBV11-1 with TRBJ2-1, with TRBD2 as a possible D gene (6 bases). Trimming cost V 0 bases and J 8 bases, with 14 bases left between them. This CDR3 is 15 amino acids long. Germline CDR1 reads SGHAT; CDR2 reads FQDESV (reference sequence). The CDR3 reads CASSLAGGTGDEQFF. The CDR3, as DNA: TGTGCCAGCAGCTTAGCGGGGGGTACCGGCGATGAGCAGTTCTTC.

The chain joins TRBV11-2 to TRBJ2-7; 7 bases line up with TRBD1. The V and J ends lost 4 bases and 4 bases, in that order; junction bases with no gene match: 7. Looked up from germline, CDR1 is SGHAT and CDR2 is FQNNGV. The CDR3 length is 14 residues. The CDR3 DNA reads TGTGCCAGCAGCTACTCTGGACAGGAGTACGAGCAGTACTTC. It is translated as CASSYSGQEYEQYF. Looking up the rest from reference TRBV11-2 and TRBJ2-7 gives the full variable domain: EAGVAQSPRYKIIEKRQSVAFWCNPISGHATLYWYQQILGQGPKLLIQFQNNGVVDDSQLPKDRFSAERLKGVDSTLKIQPAKLEDSAVYLCASSYSGQEYEQYFGPGTRLTVT.

The chain is built from TRBV2 and TRBJ2-2; a weak D match, TRBD1 (6 bases). Per the germline V gene, CDR1 is SNHLY and CDR2 is FYNNEI. The CDR3 has 18 residues. The V end lost 5 bases, the J end lost 7 bases, and 26 bases lay between the germline ends. The CDR3 coding sequence is TGTGCCAGCAGTAATCCCGAGGGAGACAGGCCCCCCGGCGGGGAGCTGTTTTTT. This gives the protein CASSNPEGDRPPGGELFF.

The V gene is TRBV11-2, the J gene TRBJ1-3; D gene unclear. Germline assignment: CDR1 SGHAT and CDR2 FQNNGV. V shed 6 bases and J shed 3 bases, with 12 bases lying between them. The CDR3 is 14 amino acids. CDR3 loop: CASSHPLFGNTIYF. The CDR3 DNA follows: TGTGCCAGCAGTCACCCCCTTTTTGGAAACACCATATATTTT.

The rearrangement links TRBV10-2 to TRBJ1-1; 7 bases match TRBD1. V dropped 6 bases and J dropped 0; count of bases not matched to a gene: 4. CDR1 and CDR2 from the germline V gene are WSHSY and SAAADI. The CDR3 loop spans 14 amino acids. Here the CDR3 DNA reads TGCGCCAGCAGGACAGGGAACGTGAACACTGAAGCTTTCTTT. It translates to CASRTGNVNTEAFF.

The chain joins TRBV5-6 to TRBJ2-2; TRBD1 or TRBD2 may be the D gene (5 bases each). Trimming shortened V by 2 bases and J by 0 bases, and 8 bases separated the two germline ends. This CDR3 is built from 15 residues. Germline V gene sequence: CDR1 SGHDT, CDR2 YYEEEE. The CDR3 nucleotides are TGTGCCAGCAGCTTAGGGACCGCGAACACCGGGGAGCTGTTTTTT. Translated, it gives CASSLGTANTGELFF.

The rearrangement joins TRBV27 to TRBJ2-7, with D possibly being TRBD1 or TRBD2 (6 bases each). The germline gives CDR1 MNHEY, CDR2 SMNVEV (reference sequence). The CDR3 totals 14 residues. Trimming removed 5 bases at V and 7 bases at J, with 18 bases between. CDR3 nucleotides: TGTGCCAGCAGTATCCGGGACACCGGGAGTGAGCAGTACTTC. It yields the protein CASSIRDTGSEQYF.

The chain recombines TRBV11-2 with TRBJ1-4; no reliable D call. Trimming shortened V by 6 bases and J by 3 bases, and 17 bases separated the two germline ends. This CDR3 has 16 amino acids. Germline CDR1 and CDR2: SGHAT and FQNNGV. Here the CDR3 reads CASSPSRPAANEKLFF. The CDR3 DNA reads as TGTGCCAGCAGTCCTAGTAGGCCGGCCGCTAATGAAAAACTGTTTTTT.